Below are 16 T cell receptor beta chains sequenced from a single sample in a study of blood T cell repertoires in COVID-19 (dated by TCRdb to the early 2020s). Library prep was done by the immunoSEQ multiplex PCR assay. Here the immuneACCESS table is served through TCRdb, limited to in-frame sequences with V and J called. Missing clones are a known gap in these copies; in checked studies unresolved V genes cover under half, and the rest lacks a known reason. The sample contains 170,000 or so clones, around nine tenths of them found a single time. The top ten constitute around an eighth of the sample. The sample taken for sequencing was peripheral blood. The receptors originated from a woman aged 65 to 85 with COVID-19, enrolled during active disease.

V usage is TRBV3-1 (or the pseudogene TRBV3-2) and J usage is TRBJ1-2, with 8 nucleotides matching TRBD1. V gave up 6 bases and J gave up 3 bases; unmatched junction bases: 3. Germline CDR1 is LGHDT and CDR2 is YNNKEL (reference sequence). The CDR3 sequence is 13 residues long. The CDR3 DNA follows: TGTGCCAGCAGTCCGGACAGGGACTATGGCTACACCTTC. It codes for CASSPDRDYGYTF.

DNA of the CDR3: TGTGCCAGCAGTCTCTTCGGGGGGCGTTTGCTTAATTCACCCCTCCACTTT. This codes for CASSLFGGRLLNSPLHF. V and J are TRBV28 and TRBJ1-6; a possible D gene is TRBD1 (6 bases). The germline gives CDR1 MDHEN, CDR2 SYDVKM. The CDR3 totals 17 residues. Trimming stripped 5 bases from V and 6 bases from J, with 20 bases between.

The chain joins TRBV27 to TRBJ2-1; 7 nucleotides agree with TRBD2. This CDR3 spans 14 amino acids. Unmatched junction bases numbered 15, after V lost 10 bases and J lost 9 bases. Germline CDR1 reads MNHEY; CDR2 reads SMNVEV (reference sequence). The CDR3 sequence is CATPGRLAFGEQFF. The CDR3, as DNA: TGTGCCACCCCGGGAAGACTAGCTTTTGGTGAGCAGTTCTTC.

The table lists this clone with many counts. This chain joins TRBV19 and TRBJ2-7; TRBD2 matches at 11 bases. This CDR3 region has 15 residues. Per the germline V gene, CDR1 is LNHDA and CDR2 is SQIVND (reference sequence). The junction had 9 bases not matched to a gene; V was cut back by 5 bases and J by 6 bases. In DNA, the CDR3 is TGTGCCAGTAGTTCCAGACTAGCGGGGCCCTCCGAGCAGTACTTC. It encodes CASSSRLAGPSEQYF. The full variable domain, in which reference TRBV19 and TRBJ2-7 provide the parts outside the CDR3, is DGGITQSPKYLFRKEGQNVTLSCEQNLNHDAMYWYRQDPGQGLRLIYYSQIVNDFQKGDIAEGYSVSREKKESFPLTVTSAQKNPTAFYLCASSSRLAGPSEQYFGPGTRLTVT.

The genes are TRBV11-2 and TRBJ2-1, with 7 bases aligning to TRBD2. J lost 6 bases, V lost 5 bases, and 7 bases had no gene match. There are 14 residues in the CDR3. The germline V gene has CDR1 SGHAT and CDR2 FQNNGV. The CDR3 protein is CASSPPSGANEQFF. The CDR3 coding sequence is TGTGCCAGCAGCCCTCCTAGCGGAGCCAATGAGCAGTTCTTC.

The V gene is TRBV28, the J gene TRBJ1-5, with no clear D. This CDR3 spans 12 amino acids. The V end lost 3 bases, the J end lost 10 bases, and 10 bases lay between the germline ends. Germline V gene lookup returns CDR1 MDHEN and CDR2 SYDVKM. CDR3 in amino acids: CASSLEGDPQHF. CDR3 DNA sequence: TGTGCCAGCAGTTTGGAGGGAGACCCCCAGCATTTT.

CDR3 sequence reads: CASMGQGAFGQPQHF. The CDR3 DNA reads as TGTGCCAGTATGGGACAGGGGGCTTTTGGTCAGCCCCAGCATTTT. This chain joins TRBV19 and TRBJ1-5; 12 bases match TRBD1. Trimming at V came to 7 bases and at J to 6 bases, leaving 7 bases not matched to a gene. CDR3 size: 15 residues. Germline V gene lookup returns CDR1 LNHDA and CDR2 SQIVND (reference sequence).

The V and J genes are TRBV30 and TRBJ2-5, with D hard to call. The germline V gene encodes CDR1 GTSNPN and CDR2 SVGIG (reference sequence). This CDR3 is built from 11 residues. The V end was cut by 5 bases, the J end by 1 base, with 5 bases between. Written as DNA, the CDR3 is TGTGCCTGGGGCGGCCAAGAGACCCAGTACTTC. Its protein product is CAWGGQETQYF.

CDR3 coding DNA: TGTGCCAGCAGCCAAGGGGGCGGGAACTACGAGCAGTACTTC. Amino acids: CASSQGGGNYEQYF. The chain is built from TRBV3-1 (or the pseudogene TRBV3-2) and TRBJ2-7, with TRBD2 as a possible D gene (6 bases). The CDR3 has 14 residues. V was cut by 1 base and J by 3 bases, with 10 bases left in between. CDR1 and CDR2 (germline): LGHDT, YNNKEL (reference sequence).

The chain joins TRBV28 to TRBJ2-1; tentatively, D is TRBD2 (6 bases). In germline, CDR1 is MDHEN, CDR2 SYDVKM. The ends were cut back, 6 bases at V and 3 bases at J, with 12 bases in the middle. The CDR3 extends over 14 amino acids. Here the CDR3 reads CASREGRIYNEQFF. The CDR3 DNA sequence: TGTGCCAGCAGGGAGGGACGGATCTACAATGAGCAGTTCTTC.

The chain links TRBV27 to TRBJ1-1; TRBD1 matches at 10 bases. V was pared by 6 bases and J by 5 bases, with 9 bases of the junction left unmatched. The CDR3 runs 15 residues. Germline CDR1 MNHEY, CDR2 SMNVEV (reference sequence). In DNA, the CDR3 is TGTGCCAGCAGCGGGACAGGGGTAGGGTGGACTGAAGCTTTCTTT. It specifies CASSGTGVGWTEAFF.

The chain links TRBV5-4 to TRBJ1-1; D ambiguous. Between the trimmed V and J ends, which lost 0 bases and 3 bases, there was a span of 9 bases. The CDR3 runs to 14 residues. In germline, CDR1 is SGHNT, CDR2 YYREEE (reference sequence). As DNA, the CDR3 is TGTGCCAGCAGCTTGGCGTCGAGCGACACTGAAGCTTTCTTT. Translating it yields CASSLASSDTEAFF.

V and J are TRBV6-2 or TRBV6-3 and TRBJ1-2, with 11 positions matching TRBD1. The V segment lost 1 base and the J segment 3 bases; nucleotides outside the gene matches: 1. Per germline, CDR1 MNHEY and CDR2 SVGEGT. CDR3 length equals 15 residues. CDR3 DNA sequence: TGTGCCAGCAGTTACTGGGACAGGGGGGACTATGGCTACACCTTC. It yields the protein CASSYWDRGDYGYTF.

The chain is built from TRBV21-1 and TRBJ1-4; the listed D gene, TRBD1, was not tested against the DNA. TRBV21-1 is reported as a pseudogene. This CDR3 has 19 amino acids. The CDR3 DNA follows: TGTGCCAGCAGCAAGCCAAGACAGGGGAAAGGAAAAGCTAATGAAAAACTGTTTTTT. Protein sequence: CASSKPRQGKGKANEKLFF.

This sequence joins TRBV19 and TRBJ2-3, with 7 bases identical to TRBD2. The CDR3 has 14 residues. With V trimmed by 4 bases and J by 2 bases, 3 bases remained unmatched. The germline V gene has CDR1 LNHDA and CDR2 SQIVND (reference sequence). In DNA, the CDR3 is TGTGCCAGTAGTAAGCGGGAAATCACAGATACGCAGTATTTT. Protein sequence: CASSKREITDTQYF.

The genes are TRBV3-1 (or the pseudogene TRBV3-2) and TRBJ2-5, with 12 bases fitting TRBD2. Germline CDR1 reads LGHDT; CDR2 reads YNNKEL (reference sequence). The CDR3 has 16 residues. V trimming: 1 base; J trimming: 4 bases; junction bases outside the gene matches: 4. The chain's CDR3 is CASSQVVGLAGETQYF. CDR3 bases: TGTGCCAGCAGCCAAGTTGTGGGACTAGCGGGAGAGACCCAGTACTTC.